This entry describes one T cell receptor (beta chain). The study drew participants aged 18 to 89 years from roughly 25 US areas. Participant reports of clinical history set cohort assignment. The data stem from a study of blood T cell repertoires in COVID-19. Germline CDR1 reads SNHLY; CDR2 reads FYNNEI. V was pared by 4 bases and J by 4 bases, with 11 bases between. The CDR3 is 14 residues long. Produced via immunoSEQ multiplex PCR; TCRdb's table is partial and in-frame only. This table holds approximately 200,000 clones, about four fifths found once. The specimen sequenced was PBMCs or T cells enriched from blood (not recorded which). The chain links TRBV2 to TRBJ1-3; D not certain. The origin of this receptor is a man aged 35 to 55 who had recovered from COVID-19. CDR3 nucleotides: TGTGCCAGCAGTGGATGGTCGGAGGGAAACACCATATATTTT. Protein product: CASSGWSEGNTIYF.